Listed below are T cell receptor beta chains from one sample, sequenced in a study of cytomegalovirus exposure and HLA in healthy donors. Method: immunoSEQ multiplex PCR; TCRdb's copy keeps in-frame clones and lacks some. Of approximately 64,000 clones in the sample, around 89% were seen once. Sequencing input: PBMCs. The receptor source for this set is a woman between 18 and 30 years old in good health and CMV-seronegative. Each CDR3 is given with its conserved first and last residue. Each record gives: clone size, D gene, V gene, J gene, CDR3 DNA, CDR3 protein. The D gene is left open where the match is weak. Rows may omit the clone size; those that give it use once, few, many or a size class.

clone size: NA
D gene: TRBD2
V gene: TRBV19
J gene: TRBJ2-7
CDR3 DNA: TGTGCCAGTAGTACTTTACTAGCGGCCTACGAGCAGTACTTC
CDR3 protein: CASSTLLAAYEQYF

clone size: NA
D gene: NA
V gene: TRBV6-1
J gene: TRBJ1-3
CDR3 DNA: TGTGCCAGCGAATCGTCCACGGAGGGAGGAAACACCATATATTTT
CDR3 protein: CASESSTEGGNTIYF

clone size: NA
D gene: NA
V gene: TRBV5-1
J gene: TRBJ1-2
CDR3 DNA: TGCGCCAGCATTTCAGATAACTATGGCTACACCTTC
CDR3 protein: CASISDNYGYTF

clone size: NA
D gene: TRBD1
V gene: TRBV5-6
J gene: TRBJ1-1
CDR3 DNA: TGTGCCAGCAGCTGGACAGGGCGGAACACTGAAGCTTTCTTT
CDR3 protein: CASSWTGRNTEAFF

clone size: NA
D gene: TRBD1
V gene: TRBV19
J gene: TRBJ1-2
CDR3 DNA: TGTGCCAGTAGTCCATCTGGGACAGGCGTAGGCTACACCTTC
CDR3 protein: CASSPSGTGVGYTF

clone size: few
D gene: TRBD1
V gene: TRBV29-1
J gene: TRBJ2-2
CDR3 DNA: TGCAGCGTGACAGGGGCCATGAACACCGGGGAGCTGTTTTTT
CDR3 protein: CSVTGAMNTGELFF

clone size: NA
D gene: NA
V gene: TRBV18
J gene: TRBJ1-2
CDR3 DNA: TGTGCCAGCTCACCAAGGACAGACCCTTTGGGCTACACCTTC
CDR3 protein: CASSPRTDPLGYTF

clone size: NA
D gene: TRBD1
V gene: TRBV6-1
J gene: TRBJ1-2
CDR3 DNA: TGTGCCAGCAGTGTTTTAGGACAGGGGTGGTCTGGCTACACCTTC
CDR3 protein: CASSVLGQGWSGYTF

clone size: NA
D gene: TRBD1
V gene: TRBV2
J gene: TRBJ2-5
CDR3 DNA: TGTGCCAGCAGTCCCCTGACAGGGTTGATGACCCAGTACTTC
CDR3 protein: CASSPLTGLMTQYF

clone size: NA
D gene: TRBD1
V gene: TRBV7-2
J gene: TRBJ2-1
CDR3 DNA: TGTGCCAGCAGCTTTCGTGACAGGGTCTACAATGAGCAGTTCTTC
CDR3 protein: CASSFRDRVYNEQFF

clone size: NA
D gene: TRBD1
V gene: TRBV2
J gene: TRBJ1-4
CDR3 DNA: TGTGCCGCAGAACGGGACAGTAACGAAAAACTGTTTTTT
CDR3 protein: CAAERDSNEKLFF

clone size: NA
D gene: NA
V gene: TRBV7-3
J gene: TRBJ1-1
CDR3 DNA: TGTGCCAGCAGCTCTAGAATGAACACTGAAGCTTTCTTT
CDR3 protein: CASSSRMNTEAFF

clone size: NA
D gene: NA
V gene: TRBV2
J gene: TRBJ1-1
CDR3 DNA: TGTGCCACCACTCGGGAGGTGGGGATGGGCACTGAAGCTTTCTTT
CDR3 protein: CATTREVGMGTEAFF

clone size: NA
D gene: TRBD1
V gene: TRBV5-6
J gene: TRBJ2-6
CDR3 DNA: TGTGCCAGCAGCTTGGTTGGCAGGGGGCCGTTCGGGGCCAACGTCCTGACTTTC
CDR3 protein: CASSLVGRGPFGANVLTF

clone size: NA
D gene: TRBD1
V gene: TRBV14
J gene: TRBJ2-6
CDR3 DNA: TGTGCCAGCAGCCGCTACAGGGGAAGTACGGGGGCCAACGTCCTGACTTTC
CDR3 protein: CASSRYRGSTGANVLTF

clone size: NA
D gene: TRBD2
V gene: TRBV29-1
J gene: TRBJ2-1
CDR3 DNA: TGCAGCGTTGCTCGGGCGGGAGGCTTATCCTACAATGAGCAGTTCTTC
CDR3 protein: CSVARAGGLSYNEQFF

clone size: NA
D gene: TRBD2
V gene: TRBV5-1
J gene: TRBJ2-3
CDR3 DNA: TGCGCCAGCAGCTGGGGAGCTAGCGGGGGCACAGATACGCAGTATTTT
CDR3 protein: CASSWGASGGTDTQYF

clone size: few
D gene: NA
V gene: TRBV7-6
J gene: TRBJ1-4
CDR3 DNA: TGTGCCAGCAGCCTAGGAACGGCTAATGAAAAACTGTTTTTT
CDR3 protein: CASSLGTANEKLFF

clone size: NA
D gene: TRBD1
V gene: TRBV25-1
J gene: TRBJ2-1
CDR3 DNA: TGTGCCAGCCAACCGACAGGGCCTTGGTACAATGAGCAGTTCTTC
CDR3 protein: CASQPTGPWYNEQFF

clone size: NA
D gene: NA
V gene: TRBV7-6
J gene: TRBJ1-5
CDR3 DNA: TGTGCCAGCAGCCTACGGGGGGGTAGCAATCAGCCCCAGCATTTT
CDR3 protein: CASSLRGGSNQPQHF

clone size: NA
D gene: TRBD1
V gene: TRBV6-5
J gene: TRBJ1-4
CDR3 DNA: TGTGCCAGCAGACCACAGGGGAGTAATGAAAAACTGTTTTTT
CDR3 protein: CASRPQGSNEKLFF

clone size: NA
D gene: TRBD1
V gene: TRBV30
J gene: TRBJ2-2
CDR3 DNA: TGTGCCTGGAGTGACCCTCGGACAGGGGGCGATCTCACCGGGGAGCTGTTTTTT
CDR3 protein: CAWSDPRTGGDLTGELFF

clone size: NA
D gene: TRBD2
V gene: TRBV5-4
J gene: TRBJ2-5
CDR3 DNA: TGTGCCAGCAGCTTTTTGACTAGCGGGAGTTATGCGCCGGAGACCCAGTACTTC
CDR3 protein: CASSFLTSGSYAPETQYF

clone size: NA
D gene: TRBD2
V gene: TRBV5-1
J gene: TRBJ2-2
CDR3 DNA: TGCGCCAGCAGCTTGTTTGGTAGCGGGGGAGCGAACACCGGGGAGCTGTTTTTT
CDR3 protein: CASSLFGSGGANTGELFF

clone size: NA
D gene: TRBD2
V gene: TRBV5-1
J gene: TRBJ2-5
CDR3 DNA: TGCGCCAGCAGCTTATCGCCCACTAGCGGGGAGACCCAGTACTTC
CDR3 protein: CASSLSPTSGETQYF

clone size: NA
D gene: NA
V gene: TRBV29-1
J gene: TRBJ1-5
CDR3 DNA: TGCAGCGTTGGCGTAGCAAATCAGCCCCAGCATTTT
CDR3 protein: CSVGVANQPQHF

clone size: NA
D gene: TRBD2
V gene: TRBV7-9
J gene: TRBJ2-2
CDR3 DNA: TGTGCCAGCAGCGTTGCGAGAATAAGGGAGGGGTTCACCGGGGAGCTGTTTTTT
CDR3 protein: CASSVARIREGFTGELFF

clone size: NA
D gene: TRBD1
V gene: TRBV5-1
J gene: TRBJ2-5
CDR3 DNA: TGCGCCAGCAGCTCCGGGACAGTCAGAGCTGCACAGACCCAGTACTTC
CDR3 protein: CASSSGTVRAAQTQYF

clone size: NA
D gene: NA
V gene: TRBV28
J gene: TRBJ1-1
CDR3 DNA: TGTGCCAGCAGTTTTTTTCAGGGGAACACTGAAGCTTTCTTT
CDR3 protein: CASSFFQGNTEAFF

clone size: NA
D gene: TRBD2
V gene: TRBV6-1
J gene: TRBJ2-1
CDR3 DNA: TGTGCCAGCAGTGAAGCGCTTCCCGCAGCGGGAGGGAGGGTAGGGGAGCAGTTCTTC
CDR3 protein: CASSEALPAAGGRVGEQFF

clone size: NA
D gene: TRBD1
V gene: TRBV6-5
J gene: TRBJ2-7
CDR3 DNA: TGTGCCAGCAGTTACTCGACAGGGCCCCTCGGGGAGCAGTACTTC
CDR3 protein: CASSYSTGPLGEQYF

clone size: NA
D gene: TRBD2
V gene: TRBV5-1
J gene: TRBJ2-7
CDR3 DNA: TGCGCCAGCAGCATCGGGACTAGCGGGACTTACGAGCAGTACTTC
CDR3 protein: CASSIGTSGTYEQYF

clone size: NA
D gene: NA
V gene: TRBV18
J gene: TRBJ1-2
CDR3 DNA: TGTGCCAGCTCACCAAGCGGGGATAACTATGGCTACACCTTC
CDR3 protein: CASSPSGDNYGYTF

clone size: NA
D gene: NA
V gene: TRBV27
J gene: TRBJ1-5
CDR3 DNA: TGTGCCAGCAGTTTGAAGATAGCCCGCTTGGAGCCCCAGCATTTT
CDR3 protein: CASSLKIARLEPQHF

clone size: NA
D gene: TRBD2
V gene: TRBV5-1
J gene: TRBJ2-7
CDR3 DNA: TGCGCCAGCAGCTTGGGGGCGGGGGGGCACTACGAGCAGTACTTC
CDR3 protein: CASSLGAGGHYEQYF

clone size: once
D gene: TRBD2
V gene: TRBV12-5
J gene: TRBJ2-2
CDR3 DNA: TGTGCTAGTGGTTTGGTACGGATAGCGGGGGGGAACACCGGGGAGCTGTTTTTT
CDR3 protein: CASGLVRIAGGNTGELFF

clone size: NA
D gene: NA
V gene: TRBV11-3
J gene: TRBJ2-2
CDR3 DNA: TGTGCCAGCAGCTTAGAGGGGAGCACCGGGGAGCTGTTTTTT
CDR3 protein: CASSLEGSTGELFF

clone size: NA
D gene: NA
V gene: TRBV5-1
J gene: TRBJ1-2
CDR3 DNA: TGCGCCAGCAGCTTGGGCGGATCCGCGGTAAACTATGGCTACACCTTC
CDR3 protein: CASSLGGSAVNYGYTF

clone size: NA
D gene: TRBD1
V gene: TRBV2
J gene: TRBJ2-3
CDR3 DNA: TGTGCCAGCAGAGTACAGGGGAGTAGCACAGATACGCAGTATTTT
CDR3 protein: CASRVQGSSTDTQYF

clone size: NA
D gene: NA
V gene: TRBV10-3
J gene: TRBJ1-1
CDR3 DNA: TGTGCCATCAGCGGGGACTTAATCGGGAACACTGAAGCTTTCTTT
CDR3 protein: CAISGDLIGNTEAFF

clone size: NA
D gene: NA
V gene: TRBV5-1
J gene: TRBJ1-1
CDR3 DNA: TGCGCCAGCAGCTGGGGGGGTGGCCAGAACACTGAAGCTTTCTTT
CDR3 protein: CASSWGGGQNTEAFF

clone size: NA
D gene: TRBD1
V gene: TRBV11-2
J gene: TRBJ1-2
CDR3 DNA: TGTGCCAGCAGCCGGCTAGGGGGCGATTACTATGGCTACACCTTC
CDR3 protein: CASSRLGGDYYGYTF

clone size: NA
D gene: TRBD1
V gene: TRBV5-6
J gene: TRBJ1-3
CDR3 DNA: TGTGCCAGCAGCTGGACAGGGTCATACGGAAACACCATATATTTT
CDR3 protein: CASSWTGSYGNTIYF

clone size: NA
D gene: TRBD2
V gene: TRBV5-1
J gene: TRBJ2-3
CDR3 DNA: TGCGCCAGCAGCTTGGGTCACGGGGGGGCAGATACGCAGTATTTT
CDR3 protein: CASSLGHGGADTQYF

clone size: NA
D gene: TRBD1
V gene: TRBV25-1
J gene: TRBJ1-6
CDR3 DNA: TGTGCCAGCAGTGAATTGGGGACAGGATATTCACCCCTCCACTTT
CDR3 protein: CASSELGTGYSPLHF